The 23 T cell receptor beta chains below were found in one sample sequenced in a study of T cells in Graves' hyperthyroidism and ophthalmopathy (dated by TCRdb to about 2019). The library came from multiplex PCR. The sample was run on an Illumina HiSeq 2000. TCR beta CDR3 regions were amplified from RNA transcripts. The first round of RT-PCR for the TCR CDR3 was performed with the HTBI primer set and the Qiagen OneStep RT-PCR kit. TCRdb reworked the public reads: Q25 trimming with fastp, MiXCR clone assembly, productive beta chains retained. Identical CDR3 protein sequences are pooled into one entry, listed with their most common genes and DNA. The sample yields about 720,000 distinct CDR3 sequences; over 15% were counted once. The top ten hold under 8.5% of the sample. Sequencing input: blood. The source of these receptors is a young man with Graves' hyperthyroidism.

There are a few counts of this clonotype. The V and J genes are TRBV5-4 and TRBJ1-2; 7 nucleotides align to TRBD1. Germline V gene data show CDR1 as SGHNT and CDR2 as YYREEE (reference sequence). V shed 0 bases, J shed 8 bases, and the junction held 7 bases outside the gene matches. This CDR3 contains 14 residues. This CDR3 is CASSLGGTARGYTF. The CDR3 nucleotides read TGTGCCAGCAGCTTGGGGGGGACAGCAAGGGGCTACACCTTC.

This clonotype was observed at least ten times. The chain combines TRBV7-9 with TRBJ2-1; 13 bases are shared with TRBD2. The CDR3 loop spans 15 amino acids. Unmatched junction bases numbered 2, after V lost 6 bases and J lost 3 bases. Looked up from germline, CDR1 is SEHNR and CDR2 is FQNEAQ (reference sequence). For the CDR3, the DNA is TGTGCCAGCAGACGGACTAGCGGGGGCTACAATGAGCAGTTCTTC. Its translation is CASRRTSGGYNEQFF.

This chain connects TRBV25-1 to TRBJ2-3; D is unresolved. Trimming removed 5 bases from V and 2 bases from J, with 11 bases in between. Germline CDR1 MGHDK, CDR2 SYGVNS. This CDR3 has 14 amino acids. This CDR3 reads CASSYPEVTDTQYF. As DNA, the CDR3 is TGTGCCAGCAGTTATCCAGAGGTCACAGATACGCAGTATTTT.

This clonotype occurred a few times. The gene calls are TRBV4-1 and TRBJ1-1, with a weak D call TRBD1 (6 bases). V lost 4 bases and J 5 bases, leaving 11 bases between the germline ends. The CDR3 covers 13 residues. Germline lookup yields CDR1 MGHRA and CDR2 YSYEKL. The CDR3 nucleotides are TGCGCCAGCAGCCCTATAGGGGGGACTGAAGCTTTCTTT. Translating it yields CASSPIGGTEAFF.

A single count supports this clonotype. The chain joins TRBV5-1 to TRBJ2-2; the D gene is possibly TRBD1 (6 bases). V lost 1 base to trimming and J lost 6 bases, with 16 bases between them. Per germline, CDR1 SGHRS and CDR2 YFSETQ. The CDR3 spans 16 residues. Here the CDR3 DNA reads TGCGCCAGCAGCTTGACACCGCGAGGACAGTCCGGGGAGCTGTTTTTT. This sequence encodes CASSLTPRGQSGELFF.

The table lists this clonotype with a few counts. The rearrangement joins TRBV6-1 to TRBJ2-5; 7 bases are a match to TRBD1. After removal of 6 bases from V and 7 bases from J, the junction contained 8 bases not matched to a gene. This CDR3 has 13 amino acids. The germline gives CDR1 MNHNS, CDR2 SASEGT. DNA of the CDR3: TGTGCCAGCAGGCGTAACAGGGGTGGGACCCAGTACTTC. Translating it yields CASRRNRGGTQYF.

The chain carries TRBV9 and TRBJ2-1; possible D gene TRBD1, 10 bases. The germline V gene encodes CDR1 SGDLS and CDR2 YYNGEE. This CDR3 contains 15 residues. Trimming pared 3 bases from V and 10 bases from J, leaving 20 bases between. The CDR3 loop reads CASSASGTGVWEQFF. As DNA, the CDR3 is TGTGCCAGCAGCGCTAGCGGGACAGGGGTTTGGGAGCAGTTCTTC.

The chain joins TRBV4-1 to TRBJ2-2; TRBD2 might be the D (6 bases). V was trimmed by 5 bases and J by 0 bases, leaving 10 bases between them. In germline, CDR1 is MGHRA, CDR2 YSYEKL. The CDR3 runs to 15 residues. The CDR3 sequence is CASSASGSNTGELFF. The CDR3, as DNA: TGCGCCAGCAGCGCAAGCGGGTCGAACACCGGGGAGCTGTTTTTT.

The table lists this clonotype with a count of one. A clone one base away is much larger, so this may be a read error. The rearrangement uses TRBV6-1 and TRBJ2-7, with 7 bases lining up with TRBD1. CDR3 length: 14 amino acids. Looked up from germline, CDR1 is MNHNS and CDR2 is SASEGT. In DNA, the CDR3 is TGTGCCAGCAGAAAGACAGGGAGCTCCTACGAGCATTACTTC. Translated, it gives CASRKTGSSYEHYF.

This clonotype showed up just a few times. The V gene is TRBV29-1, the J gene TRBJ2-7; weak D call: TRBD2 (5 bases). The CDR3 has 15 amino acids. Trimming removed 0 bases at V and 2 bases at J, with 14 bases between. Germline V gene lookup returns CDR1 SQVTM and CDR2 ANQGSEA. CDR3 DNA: TGCAGCGTTGAAGATCGAGAGGGTTCTACCTACGAGCAGTACTTC. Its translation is CSVEDREGSTYEQYF.

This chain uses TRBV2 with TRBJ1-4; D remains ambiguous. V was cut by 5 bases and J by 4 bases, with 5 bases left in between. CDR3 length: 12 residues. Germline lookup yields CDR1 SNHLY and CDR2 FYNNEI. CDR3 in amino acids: CASSPVNEKLFF. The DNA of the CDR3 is TGTGCCAGCAGTCCGGTTAATGAAAAACTGTTTTTT.

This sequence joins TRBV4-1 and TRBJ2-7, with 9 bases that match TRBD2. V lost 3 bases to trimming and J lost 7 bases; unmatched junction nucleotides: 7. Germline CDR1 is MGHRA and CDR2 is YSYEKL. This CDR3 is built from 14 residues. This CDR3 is CASSQNSGSFEQYF. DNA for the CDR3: TGCGCCAGCAGCCAGAATAGCGGGAGCTTTGAGCAGTACTTC.

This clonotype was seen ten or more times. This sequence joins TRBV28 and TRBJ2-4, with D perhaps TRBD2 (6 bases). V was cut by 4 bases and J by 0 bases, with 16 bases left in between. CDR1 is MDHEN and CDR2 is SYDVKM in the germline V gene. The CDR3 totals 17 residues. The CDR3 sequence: CASSSPGETIAKNIQYF. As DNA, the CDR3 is TGTGCCAGCAGTTCCCCGGGGGAGACCATAGCCAAAAACATTCAGTACTTC. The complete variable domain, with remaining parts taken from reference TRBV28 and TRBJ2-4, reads DVKVTQSSRYLVKRTGEKVFLECVQDMDHENMFWYRQDPGLGLRLIYFSYDVKMKEKGDIPEGYSVSREKKERFSLILESASTNQTSMYLCASSSPGETIAKNIQYFGAGTRLSVL.

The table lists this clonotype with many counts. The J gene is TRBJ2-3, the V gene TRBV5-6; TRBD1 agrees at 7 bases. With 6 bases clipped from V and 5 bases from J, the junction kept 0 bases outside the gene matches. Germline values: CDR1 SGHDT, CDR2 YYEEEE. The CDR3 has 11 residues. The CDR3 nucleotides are TGTGCCAGCAACAGGGGAGATACGCAGTATTTT. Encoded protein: CASNRGDTQYF.

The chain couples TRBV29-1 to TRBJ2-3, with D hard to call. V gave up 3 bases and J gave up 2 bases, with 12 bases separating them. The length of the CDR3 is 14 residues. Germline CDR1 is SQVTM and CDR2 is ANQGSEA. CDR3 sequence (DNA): TGCAGCGTTGATCCCTCAGGATACACAGATACGCAGTATTTT. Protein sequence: CSVDPSGYTDTQYF.

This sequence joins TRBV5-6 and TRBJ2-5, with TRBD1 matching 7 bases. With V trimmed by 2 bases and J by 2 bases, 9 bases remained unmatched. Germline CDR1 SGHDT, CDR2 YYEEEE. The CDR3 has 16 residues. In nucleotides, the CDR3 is TGTGCCAGCAGCTTCTACGGGACAGTCACTCAAGAGACCCAGTACTTC. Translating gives CASSFYGTVTQETQYF.

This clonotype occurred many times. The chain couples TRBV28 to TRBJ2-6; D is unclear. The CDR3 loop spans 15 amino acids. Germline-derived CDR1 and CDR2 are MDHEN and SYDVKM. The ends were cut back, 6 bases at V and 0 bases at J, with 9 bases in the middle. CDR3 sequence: CASRGRDSGANVLTF. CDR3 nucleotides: TGTGCCAGCAGAGGACGAGACTCTGGGGCCAACGTCCTGACTTTC.

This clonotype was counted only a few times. The CDR3, as DNA: TGTGCCAGCATCTCTGCGAAGCGGGACACCCTCCGGGGGGATACTGAAGCTTTCTTT. This encodes CASISAKRDTLRGDTEAFF. The chain joins TRBV6-1 to TRBJ1-1, with a tentative D call TRBD1 (6 bases). The ends were cut back, 7 bases at V and 5 bases at J, with 32 bases in the middle. The CDR3 is 19 residues long. Germline assignment: CDR1 MNHNS and CDR2 SASEGT.

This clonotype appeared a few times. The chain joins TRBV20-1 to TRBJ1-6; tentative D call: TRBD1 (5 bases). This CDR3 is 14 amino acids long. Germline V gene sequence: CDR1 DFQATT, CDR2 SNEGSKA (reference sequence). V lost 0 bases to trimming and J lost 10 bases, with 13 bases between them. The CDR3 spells CSARDGGSSSPLHF. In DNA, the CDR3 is TGCAGTGCTAGAGATGGGGGTTCAAGCTCACCCCTCCACTTT.

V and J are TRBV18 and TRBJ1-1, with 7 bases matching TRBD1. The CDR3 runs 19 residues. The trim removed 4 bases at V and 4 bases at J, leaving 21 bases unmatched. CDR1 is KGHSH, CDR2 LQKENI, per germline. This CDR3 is CASSLIQRGLISYGTEAFF. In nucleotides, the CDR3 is TGTGCCAGCTCACTAATACAGAGGGGGCTCATCTCATACGGCACTGAAGCTTTCTTT.

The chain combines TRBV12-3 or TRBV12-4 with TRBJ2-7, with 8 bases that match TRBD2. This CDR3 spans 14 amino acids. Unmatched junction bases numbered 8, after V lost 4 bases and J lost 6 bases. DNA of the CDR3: TGTGCCAGCAGTTGGAGCGGGAGTGGGGGCGAGCAGTACTTC. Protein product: CASSWSGSGGEQYF.

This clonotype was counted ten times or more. The CDR3 nucleotides read TGTGCCAGCAGCCAAGTAGGCGAGCAGTACTTC. Amino acids: CASSQVGEQYF. V gene TRBV3-1 combines with J gene TRBJ2-7; D not resolved. Germline V lookup: CDR1 LGHDT, CDR2 YNNKEL (reference sequence). Trimming stripped 1 base from V and 6 bases from J, with 4 bases between. This CDR3 is built from 11 residues.

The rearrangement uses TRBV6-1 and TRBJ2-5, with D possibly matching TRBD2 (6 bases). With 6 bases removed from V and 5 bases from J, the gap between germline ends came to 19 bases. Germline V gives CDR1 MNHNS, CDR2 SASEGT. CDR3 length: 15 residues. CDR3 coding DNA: TGTGCCAGCAGGAAGACTAGTGGTCGGGGTGAGACCCAGTACTTC. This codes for CASRKTSGRGETQYF.